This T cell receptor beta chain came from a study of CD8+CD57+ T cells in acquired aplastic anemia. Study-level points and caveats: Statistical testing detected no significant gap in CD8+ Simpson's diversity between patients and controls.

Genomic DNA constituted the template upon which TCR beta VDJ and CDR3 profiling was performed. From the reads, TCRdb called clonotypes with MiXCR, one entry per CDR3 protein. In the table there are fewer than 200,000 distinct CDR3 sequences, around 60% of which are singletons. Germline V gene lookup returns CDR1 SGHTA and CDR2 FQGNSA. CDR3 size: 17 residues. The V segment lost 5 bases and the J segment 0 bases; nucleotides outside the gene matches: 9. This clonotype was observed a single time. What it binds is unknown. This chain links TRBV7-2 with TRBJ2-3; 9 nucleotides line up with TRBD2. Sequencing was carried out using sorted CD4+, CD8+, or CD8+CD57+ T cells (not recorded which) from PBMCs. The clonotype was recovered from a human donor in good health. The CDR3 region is CASSLNPGLASTDTQYF. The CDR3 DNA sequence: TGTGCCAGCAGCCTTAATCCGGGACTAGCTAGCACAGATACGCAGTATTTT.